The subject of this entry is one T cell receptor beta chain. These data originate in a study of follicular helper T cells after annual influenza vaccination. Study details: Across the 2013-2014, 2014-2015 and 2015-2016 vaccination seasons, some subjects were resampled.

Repertoires were generated with immunoSEQ multiplex PCR, while TCRdb's copy carries only in-frame clones and drops some. The data hold approximately 11,000 clones, with around four fifths observed a single time. The V end was cut by 10 bases, the J end by 1 base, with 7 bases between. Germline lookup yields CDR1 LNHDA and CDR2 SQIVND (reference sequence). The CDR3 sequence is 12 residues long. This clonotype was sampled from an adult who received the influenza vaccine. The chain is built from TRBV19 and TRBJ1-4; D might be TRBD1 (5 bases). Source: CXCR5- memory CD4+ T cells sorted from blood, taken 6 weeks after influenza vaccination. The CDR3 spells CATGLTNEKLFF. CDR3 nucleotides: TGTGCCACGGGACTAACTAATGAAAAACTGTTTTTT. The full variable domain, with the rest looked up from reference TRBV19 and TRBJ1-4, is DGGITQSPKYLFRKEGQNVTLSCEQNLNHDAMYWYRQDPGQGLRLIYYSQIVNDFQKGDIAEGYSVSREKKESFPLTVTSAQKNPTAFYLCATGLTNEKLFFGSGTQLSVL.